The clone carrying this TCR beta chain has more than one count but fewer than ten. Its antigen is unknown. A 5'RACE template-switching step, the method used to make TCR cDNA, added a universal primer site and UMIs. Via MiXCR, TCRdb re-called the 5' RACE reads, giving one row per CDR3 protein. The sample has 200,000 to 250,000 distinct CDR3 sequences, less than 3.5% seen once. V lost 6 bases, J lost 5 bases, and 28 bases lay in between. The CDR3 contains 17 residues. Germline CDR1 reads SQVTM; CDR2 reads ANQGSEA. The data belong to a study of T cells after yellow fever vaccination. Study-wide results and limits: The study noted that FACS-sorted repertoires could contain abundant clonotypes contaminating from the bulk population.

The source material was CD4+ T cells sorted from PBMCs, sampled 10 days after the yellow fever booster vaccination. This TCR was recovered from a man younger than 30 who received the YFV17D yellow fever vaccine. V usage is TRBV29-1 and J usage is TRBJ2-5, with a weak D call TRBD2 (7 bases). Here the CDR3 reads CSVAGVGGQRSGETQYF. The CDR3 coding sequence is TGCAGCGTCGCGGGGGTCGGGGGACAACGGAGTGGGGAGACCCAGTACTTC.